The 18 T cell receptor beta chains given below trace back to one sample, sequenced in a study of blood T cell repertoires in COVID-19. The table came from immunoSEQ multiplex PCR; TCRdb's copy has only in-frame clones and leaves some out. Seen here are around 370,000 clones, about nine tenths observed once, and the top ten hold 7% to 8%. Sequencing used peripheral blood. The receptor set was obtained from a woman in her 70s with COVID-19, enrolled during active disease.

CDR3 region: CASSYSGRGYEQYF. The CDR3 coding sequence is TGTGCCAGCAGTTACTCGGGCAGGGGGTACGAGCAGTACTTC. The chain carries TRBV6-5 and TRBJ2-7; the match to TRBD1 covers 7 bases. J gave up 4 bases and V 0 bases, and 3 bases lay outside the gene matches. The germline V gene encodes CDR1 MNHEY and CDR2 SVGAGI. The CDR3 length is 14 residues.

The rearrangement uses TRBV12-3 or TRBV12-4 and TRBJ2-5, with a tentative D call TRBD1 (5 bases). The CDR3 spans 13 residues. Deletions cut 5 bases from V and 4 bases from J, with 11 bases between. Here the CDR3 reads CASSPGKAETQYF. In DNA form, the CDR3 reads TGTGCCAGCAGTCCAGGGAAGGCAGAGACCCAGTACTTC.

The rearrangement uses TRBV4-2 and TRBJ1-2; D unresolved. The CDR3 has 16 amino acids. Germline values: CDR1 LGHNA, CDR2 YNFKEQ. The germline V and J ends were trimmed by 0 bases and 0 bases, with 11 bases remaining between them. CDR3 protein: CASSQELAVSNYGYTF. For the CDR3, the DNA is TGTGCCAGCAGCCAAGAATTGGCGGTTTCTAACTATGGCTACACCTTC.

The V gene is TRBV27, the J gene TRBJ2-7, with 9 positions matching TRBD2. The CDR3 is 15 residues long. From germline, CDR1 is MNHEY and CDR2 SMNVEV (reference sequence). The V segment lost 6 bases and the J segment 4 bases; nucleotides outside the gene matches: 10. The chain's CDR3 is CASRALGGGAYEQYF. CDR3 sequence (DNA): TGTGCCAGCAGGGCTCTCGGCGGGGGGGCGTACGAGCAGTACTTC.

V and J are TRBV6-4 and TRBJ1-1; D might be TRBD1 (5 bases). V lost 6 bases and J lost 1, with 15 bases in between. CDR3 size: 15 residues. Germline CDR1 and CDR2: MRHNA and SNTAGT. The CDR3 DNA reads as TGTGCCAGCAGAATATCTACGACAGCGAACACTGAAGCTTTCTTT. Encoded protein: CASRISTTANTEAFF.

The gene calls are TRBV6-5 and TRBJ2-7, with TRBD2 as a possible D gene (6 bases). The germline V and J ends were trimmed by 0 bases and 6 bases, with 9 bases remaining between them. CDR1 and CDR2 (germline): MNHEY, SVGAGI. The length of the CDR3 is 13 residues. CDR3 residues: CASSYSGGVEQYF. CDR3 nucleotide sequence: TGTGCCAGCAGTTACTCTGGCGGGGTCGAGCAGTACTTC.

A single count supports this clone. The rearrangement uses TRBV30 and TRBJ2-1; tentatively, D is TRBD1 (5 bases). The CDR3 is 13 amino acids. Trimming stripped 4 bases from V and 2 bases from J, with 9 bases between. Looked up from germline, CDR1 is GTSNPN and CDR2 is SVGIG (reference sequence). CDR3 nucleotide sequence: TGTGCCTGGAAGGGGTTCCCCTACAATGAGCAGTTCTTC. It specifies CAWKGFPYNEQFF.

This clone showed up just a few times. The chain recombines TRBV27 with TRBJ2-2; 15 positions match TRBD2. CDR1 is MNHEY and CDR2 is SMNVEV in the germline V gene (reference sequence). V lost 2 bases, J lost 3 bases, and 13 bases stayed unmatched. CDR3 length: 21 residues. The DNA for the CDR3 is TGTGCCAGCAGTTTACCCGGACTAGCGGGGGGGCCAGAGGGTCACACCGGGGAGCTGTTTTTT. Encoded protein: CASSLPGLAGGPEGHTGELFF.

Written as DNA, the CDR3 is TGTGCCAGCAGTTTTTGGGCGCAGCCCCAGCATTTT. Protein product: CASSFWAQPQHF. V and J are TRBV28 and TRBJ1-5; D is unresolved. The CDR3 spans 12 residues. Trimming took 3 bases from V and 7 from J, leaving 7 bases between them. CDR1 is MDHEN and CDR2 is SYDVKM in the germline V gene.

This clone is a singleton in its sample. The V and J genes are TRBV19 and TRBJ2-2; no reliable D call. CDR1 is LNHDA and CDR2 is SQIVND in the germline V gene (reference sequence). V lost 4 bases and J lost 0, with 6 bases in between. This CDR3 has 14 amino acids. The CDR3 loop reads CASSSIPNTGELFF. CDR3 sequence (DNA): TGTGCCAGTAGTAGTATCCCGAACACCGGGGAGCTGTTTTTT.

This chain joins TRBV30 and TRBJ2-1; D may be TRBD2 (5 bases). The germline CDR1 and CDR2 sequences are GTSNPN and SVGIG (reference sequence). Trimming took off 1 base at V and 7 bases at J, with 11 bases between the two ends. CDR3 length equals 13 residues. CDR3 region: CAWSAPRGNEQFF. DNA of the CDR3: TGTGCCTGGAGTGCGCCACGGGGAAATGAGCAGTTCTTC.

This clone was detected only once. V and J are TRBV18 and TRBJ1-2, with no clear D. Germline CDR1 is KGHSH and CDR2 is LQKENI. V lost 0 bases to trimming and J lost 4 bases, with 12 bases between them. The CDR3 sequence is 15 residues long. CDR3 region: CASSPPVIGSYGYTF. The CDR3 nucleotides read TGTGCCAGCTCACCACCGGTCATAGGGAGCTATGGCTACACCTTC.

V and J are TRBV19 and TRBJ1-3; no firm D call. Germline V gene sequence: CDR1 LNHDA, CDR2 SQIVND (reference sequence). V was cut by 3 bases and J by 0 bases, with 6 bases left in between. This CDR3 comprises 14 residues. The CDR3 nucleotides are TGTGCCAGTAGTATTTCCGTCTCTGGAAACACCATATATTTT. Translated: CASSISVSGNTIYF.

As DNA, the CDR3 is TGTGCCAGCAGGGACCCAGGGAACAATCAGCCCCAGCATTTT. Translating gives CASRDPGNNQPQHF. The genes are TRBV6-5 and TRBJ1-5; D perhaps matches TRBD1 (5 bases). This CDR3 spans 14 amino acids. From germline, CDR1 is MNHEY and CDR2 SVGAGI. V lost 6 bases, J lost 3 bases, and 12 bases lay in between.

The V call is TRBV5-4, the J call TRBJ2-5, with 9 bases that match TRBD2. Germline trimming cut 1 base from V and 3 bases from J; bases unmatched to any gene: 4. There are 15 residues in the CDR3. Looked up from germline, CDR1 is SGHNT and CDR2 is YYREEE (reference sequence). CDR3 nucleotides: TGTGCCAGCAGCTTGATGGGACTAGCAGAAGAGACCCAGTACTTC. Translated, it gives CASSLMGLAEETQYF.

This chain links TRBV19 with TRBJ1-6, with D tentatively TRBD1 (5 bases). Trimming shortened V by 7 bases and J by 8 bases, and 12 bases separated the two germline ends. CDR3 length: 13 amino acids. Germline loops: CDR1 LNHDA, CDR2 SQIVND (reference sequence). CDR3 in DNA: TGTGCCAGTAAGGAAGGGGCTGATTCACCCCTCCACTTT. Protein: CASKEGADSPLHF.

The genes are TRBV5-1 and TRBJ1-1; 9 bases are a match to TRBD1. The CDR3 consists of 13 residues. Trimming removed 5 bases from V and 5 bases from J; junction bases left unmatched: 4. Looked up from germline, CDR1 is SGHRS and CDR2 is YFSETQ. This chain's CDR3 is CASRQDRGTEAFF. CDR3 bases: TGCGCCAGCAGACAGGACAGGGGTACTGAAGCTTTCTTT.

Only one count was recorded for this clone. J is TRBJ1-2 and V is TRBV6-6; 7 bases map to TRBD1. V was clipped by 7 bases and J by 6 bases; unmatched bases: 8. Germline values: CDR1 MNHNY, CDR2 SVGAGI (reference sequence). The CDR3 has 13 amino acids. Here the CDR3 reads CASTVGGWDGYTF. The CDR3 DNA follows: TGTGCCAGCACTGTAGGGGGCTGGGATGGCTACACCTTC.